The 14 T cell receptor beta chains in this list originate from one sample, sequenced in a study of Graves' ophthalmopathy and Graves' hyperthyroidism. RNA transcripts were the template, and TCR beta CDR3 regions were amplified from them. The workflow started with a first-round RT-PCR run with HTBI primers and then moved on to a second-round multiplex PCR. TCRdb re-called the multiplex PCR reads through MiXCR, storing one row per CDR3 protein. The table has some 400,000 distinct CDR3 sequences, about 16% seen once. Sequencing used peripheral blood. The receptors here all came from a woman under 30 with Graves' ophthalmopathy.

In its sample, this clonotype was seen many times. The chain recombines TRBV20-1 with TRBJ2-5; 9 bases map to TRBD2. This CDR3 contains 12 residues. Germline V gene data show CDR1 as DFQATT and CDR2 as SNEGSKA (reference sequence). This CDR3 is CSLGGREETQYF. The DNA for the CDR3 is TGCTCGCTTGGCGGGAGGGAAGAGACCCAGTACTTC.

For the CDR3, the DNA is TGTGCCAGCTCACCAGAGGGGGCACCGACCAAGGGCGAGCAGTACTTC. Translation gives CASSPEGAPTKGEQYF. The chain couples TRBV18 to TRBJ2-7; TRBD1 aligns across 7 bases. The V segment lost 2 bases and the J segment 6 bases; nucleotides outside the gene matches: 13. The CDR3 has 16 amino acids. Germline V gives CDR1 KGHSH, CDR2 LQKENI.

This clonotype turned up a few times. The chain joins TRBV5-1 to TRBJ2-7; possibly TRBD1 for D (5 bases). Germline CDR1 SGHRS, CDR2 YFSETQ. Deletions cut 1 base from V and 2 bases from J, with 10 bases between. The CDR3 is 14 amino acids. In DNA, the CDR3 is TGCGCCAGCAGCTTGAAGCAGGGTCCCTACGAGCAGTACTTC. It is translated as CASSLKQGPYEQYF.

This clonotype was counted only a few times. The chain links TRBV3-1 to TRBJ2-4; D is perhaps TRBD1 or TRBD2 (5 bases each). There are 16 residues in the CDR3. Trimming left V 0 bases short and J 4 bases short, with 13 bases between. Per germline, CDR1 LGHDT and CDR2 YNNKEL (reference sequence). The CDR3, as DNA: TGTGCCAGCAGCCAAGAGGGACGCCGAATTAAAAACATTCAGTACTTC. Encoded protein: CASSQEGRRIKNIQYF.

CDR3 coding DNA: TGCGCCAGCAGCCAAGATACGTACTCTGGAAACACCATATATTTT. Protein: CASSQDTYSGNTIYF. The chain links TRBV4-1 to TRBJ1-3; D ambiguous. Germline-derived CDR1 and CDR2 are MGHRA and YSYEKL. The CDR3 length is 15 residues. Trimming took 0 bases from V and 0 from J, leaving 6 bases between them.

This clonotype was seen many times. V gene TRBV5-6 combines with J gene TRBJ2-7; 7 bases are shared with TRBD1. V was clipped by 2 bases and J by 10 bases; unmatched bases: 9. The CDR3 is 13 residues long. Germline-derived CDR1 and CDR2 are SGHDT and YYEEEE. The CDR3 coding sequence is TGTGCCAGCAGCTTTAGGGACAGAGTCCTCCAGTACTTC. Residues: CASSFRDRVLQYF.

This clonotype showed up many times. Here the CDR3 reads CARRRGGGGGELFF. The CDR3 DNA reads TGTGCCCGCCGTAGGGGAGGGGGTGGCGGGGAGCTGTTTTTT. The rearrangement links TRBV30 to TRBJ2-2; possibly TRBD2 for D (7 bases). The CDR3 contains 14 residues. Trimming pared 8 bases from V and 7 bases from J, leaving 20 bases between. Germline V lookup: CDR1 GTSNPN, CDR2 SVGIG (reference sequence).

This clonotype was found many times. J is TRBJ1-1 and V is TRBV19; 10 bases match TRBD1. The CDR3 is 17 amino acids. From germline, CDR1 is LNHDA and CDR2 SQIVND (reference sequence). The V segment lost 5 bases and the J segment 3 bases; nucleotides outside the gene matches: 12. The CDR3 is CASSPRDRGDVDTEAFF. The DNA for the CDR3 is TGTGCCAGTAGTCCCCGGGACAGGGGAGACGTGGACACTGAAGCTTTCTTT.

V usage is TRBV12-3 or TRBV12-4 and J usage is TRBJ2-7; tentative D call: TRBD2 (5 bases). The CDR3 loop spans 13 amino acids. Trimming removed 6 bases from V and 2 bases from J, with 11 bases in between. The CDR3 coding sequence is TGTGCCAGCAGCACGGCCGGGACCTACGAGCAGTACTTC. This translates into CASSTAGTYEQYF.

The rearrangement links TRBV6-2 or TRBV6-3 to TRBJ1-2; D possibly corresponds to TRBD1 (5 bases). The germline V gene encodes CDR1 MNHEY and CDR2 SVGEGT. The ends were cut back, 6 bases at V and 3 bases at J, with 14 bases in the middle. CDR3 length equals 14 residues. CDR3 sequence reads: CASSPKGPYYGYTF. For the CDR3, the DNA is TGTGCCAGCAGCCCCAAGGGACCCTACTATGGCTACACCTTC.

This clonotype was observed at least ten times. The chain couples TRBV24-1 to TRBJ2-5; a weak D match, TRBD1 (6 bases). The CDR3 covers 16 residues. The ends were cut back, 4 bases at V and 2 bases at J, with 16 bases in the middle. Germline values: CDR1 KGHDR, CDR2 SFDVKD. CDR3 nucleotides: TGTGCCACCAGTGACCCCCGGACAGCTAATCAAGAGACCCAGTACTTC. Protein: CATSDPRTANQETQYF.

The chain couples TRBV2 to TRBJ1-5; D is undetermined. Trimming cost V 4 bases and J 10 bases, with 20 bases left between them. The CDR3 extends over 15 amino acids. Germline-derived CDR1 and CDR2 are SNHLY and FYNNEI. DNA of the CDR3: TGTGCCAGCAGTGCTGAACAAGGGCTCGGGCGTCCCCAGCATTTT. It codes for CASSAEQGLGRPQHF.

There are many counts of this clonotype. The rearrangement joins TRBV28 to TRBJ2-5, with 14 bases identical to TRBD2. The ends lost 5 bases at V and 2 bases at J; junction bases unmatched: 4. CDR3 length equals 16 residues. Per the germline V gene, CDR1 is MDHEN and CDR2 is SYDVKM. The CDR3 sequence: CASSPGLAGAQETQYF. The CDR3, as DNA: TGTGCCAGCAGTCCGGGACTAGCGGGAGCACAAGAGACCCAGTACTTC.

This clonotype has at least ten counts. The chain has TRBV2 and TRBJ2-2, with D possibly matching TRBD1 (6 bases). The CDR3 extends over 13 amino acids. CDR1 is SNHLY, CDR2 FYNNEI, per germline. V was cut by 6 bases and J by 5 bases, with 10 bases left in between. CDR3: CASRPGHTGELFF. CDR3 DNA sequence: TGTGCCAGCAGGCCGGGACATACCGGGGAGCTGTTTTTT.